The 20 T cell receptor beta chains below were found in one sample sequenced in a study of post-analysis software for immune sequencing data. General study results and limits: Roughly five TRBV segments were more frequent in patients than controls; TRBV5-6, TRBV5-1 and TRBV20-1 belonged to this group.

No cognate antigen is known for these TCRs. Libraries were made from TCR beta cDNA, and they carried unique molecular identifiers. Each CDR3 protein is one row after TCRdb ran MiXCR on the PCR reads. The data contain roughly 540,000 distinct CDR3 sequences, about a third of them singletons. The sequenced sample consisted of blood. These receptors originate from a girl younger than 18 with multiple sclerosis.

This clonotype came up a few times. This rearrangement joins TRBV20-1 to TRBJ2-3, with TRBD2 as a possible D gene (6 bases). Germline V lookup: CDR1 DFQATT, CDR2 SNEGSKA (reference sequence). The CDR3 covers 15 residues. Trimming took 6 bases from V and 5 from J, leaving 21 bases between them. This CDR3 reads CSALGGRGVGDTQYF. The DNA for the CDR3 is TGCAGTGCCCTGGGGGGAAGGGGCGTTGGAGATACGCAGTATTTT.

This clonotype has more than one count but fewer than ten. V gene TRBV6-6 combines with J gene TRBJ2-7; 7 bases line up with TRBD1. The germline gives CDR1 MNHNY, CDR2 SVGAGI (reference sequence). V was pared by 2 bases and J by 2 bases, with 3 bases of the junction left unmatched. This CDR3 contains 14 residues. DNA for the CDR3: TGTGCCAGCAGTTACGGTGGGACAGCCTACGAGCAGTACTTC. This gives the protein CASSYGGTAYEQYF.

The chain couples TRBV7-8 to TRBJ2-5; 7 bases match TRBD1. V trimming: 1 base; J trimming: 1 base; junction bases outside the gene matches: 6. The CDR3 is made up of 16 amino acids. Germline V gene lookup returns CDR1 SGHVS and CDR2 FQNEAQ. The CDR3 loop reads CASSLVPRQGQETQYF. The CDR3 DNA reads as TGTGCCAGCAGCTTAGTTCCTCGACAGGGCCAAGAGACCCAGTACTTC.

This rearrangement joins TRBV6-6 to TRBJ2-3, with D tentatively TRBD2 (6 bases). Deletions cut 4 bases from V and 5 bases from J, with 22 bases between. Germline loops: CDR1 MNHNY, CDR2 SVGAGI (reference sequence). The CDR3 runs 17 residues. The CDR3 DNA reads TGTGCCAGCAGTTTGTCGTCAGGGCAGGGAGGAAGAGATACGCAGTATTTT. Residues: CASSLSSGQGGRDTQYF.

The chain joins TRBV3-1 to TRBJ2-2, with 10 positions matching TRBD2. The CDR3 has 16 residues. V dropped 4 bases and J dropped 2; count of bases not matched to a gene: 4. Germline loops: CDR1 LGHDT, CDR2 YNNKEL (reference sequence). CDR3 sequence reads: CASSRGTSANTGELFF. The CDR3 region has the DNA TGTGCCAGCAGCCGCGGGACTAGCGCAAACACCGGGGAGCTGTTTTTT. Full variable domain (missing parts from reference TRBV3-1 and TRBJ2-2): DTAVSQTPKYLVTQMGNDKSIKCEQNLGHDTMYWYKQDSKKFLKIMFSYNNKELIINETVPNRFSPKSPDKAHLNLHINSLELGDSAVYFCASSRGTSANTGELFFGEGSRLTVL.

The chain is built from TRBV20-1 and TRBJ1-2, with D tentatively TRBD1 (5 bases). The CDR3 has 15 residues. Per germline, CDR1 DFQATT and CDR2 SNEGSKA (reference sequence). V shed 0 bases and J shed 5 bases, with 16 bases lying between them. The CDR3 DNA reads as TGCAGTGCTAGAGATCGCGAGGGGTCGAGTTATGGCTACACCTTC. Amino acids: CSARDREGSSYGYTF.

This chain uses TRBV28 with TRBJ2-3; possible D gene TRBD2, 6 bases. This CDR3 has 15 amino acids. The germline V gene has CDR1 MDHEN and CDR2 SYDVKM. Between the trimmed V and J ends, which lost 6 bases and 0 bases, there was a span of 13 bases. CDR3 nucleotides: TGTGCCAGCAGCCCTTTTGCGGGGAGCACAGATACGCAGTATTTT. It encodes CASSPFAGSTDTQYF.

The chain combines TRBV20-1 with TRBJ1-5; no firm D call. The germline V gene has CDR1 DFQATT and CDR2 SNEGSKA (reference sequence). This CDR3 contains 16 residues. Trimming removed 8 bases at V and 0 bases at J, with 20 bases between. CDR3 in DNA: TGCAGTACCCGGCCAGTTTGGAACTATAGCAATCAGCCCCAGCATTTT. This codes for CSTRPVWNYSNQPQHF.

This clonotype was counted between two and nine times. This chain connects TRBV5-1 to TRBJ2-3, with D hard to call. The V end lost 2 bases, the J end lost 4 bases, and 11 bases lay between the germline ends. This CDR3 comprises 14 residues. The germline V gene encodes CDR1 SGHRS and CDR2 YFSETQ. The CDR3 DNA sequence: TGCGCCAGCAGCTTCGATCCCTCGGCAGATACGCAGTATTTT. Translating it yields CASSFDPSADTQYF.

The rearrangement uses TRBV7-8 and TRBJ2-1; TRBD2 aligns across 7 bases. Germline CDR1 reads SGHVS; CDR2 reads FQNEAQ. This CDR3 is 15 amino acids long. The V segment lost 5 bases and the J segment 2 bases; nucleotides outside the gene matches: 6. Written as DNA, the CDR3 is TGTGCCAGCAGCCCCTTCGGGGGGACCTACAATGAGCAGTTCTTC. It specifies CASSPFGGTYNEQFF.

This sequence joins TRBV5-5 and TRBJ1-4, with D perhaps matching TRBD1 (6 bases). The CDR3 is made up of 13 amino acids. Trimming took off 3 bases at V and 12 bases at J, with 15 bases between the two ends. Germline lookup yields CDR1 SGHKS and CDR2 YYEKEE (reference sequence). The CDR3 nucleotides read TGTGCCAGCAGCTCCGGTGGAGGGGGAGAACTGTTTTTT. Translation gives CASSSGGGGELFF.

There are a few counts of this clonotype. The chain couples TRBV7-9 to TRBJ1-1; D uncertain. This CDR3 is 15 amino acids long. Germline V gene lookup returns CDR1 SEHNR and CDR2 FQNEAQ (reference sequence). V was cut by 3 bases and J by 1 base, with 12 bases left in between. The CDR3 nucleotides are TGTGCCAGCAGCTTGTTAAACGCGGGGAACACTGAAGCTTTCTTT. Translating gives CASSLLNAGNTEAFF.

The chain is built from TRBV20-1 and TRBJ1-1; 7 nucleotides agree with TRBD1. The V gene's germline CDR1 is DFQATT and CDR2 SNEGSKA (reference sequence). There are 15 residues in the CDR3. Trimming took 3 bases from V and 10 from J; bases not matched to a gene: 17. CDR3 region: CSASPGTDATLGAFF. The CDR3 bases are TGCAGTGCTAGTCCCGGGACAGACGCGACTCTTGGAGCTTTCTTT.

This chain uses TRBV7-4 with TRBJ2-5; D perhaps matches TRBD1 (8 bases). The DNA matches TRBJ2-7 better at its end, which makes the J call doubtful. Germline V gene data show CDR1 as SGHVT and CDR2 as SQSDAQ. This CDR3 spans 18 amino acids. CDR3 residues: CASSLDGEGEGQVYEQYF. CDR3 in DNA: TGTGCCAGCAGCTTAGATGGCGAGGGGGAGGGACAGGTCTACGAGCAGTACTTC.

This clonotype turned up a few times. The chain joins TRBV10-3 to TRBJ2-3, with 11 positions matching TRBD2. The V and J ends lost 9 bases and 2 bases, in that order; junction bases with no gene match: 1. Germline lookup yields CDR1 ENHRY and CDR2 SYGVKD. The CDR3 is 13 residues long. This CDR3 reads CAISGGDTDTQYF. CDR3 DNA sequence: TGTGCCATTAGCGGGGGGGACACAGATACGCAGTATTTT.

Comment on this clonotype: A read error may explain this, as a much larger clone is one base away. This chain uses TRBV29-1 with TRBJ1-2; D gene ambiguous. In germline, CDR1 is SQVTM, CDR2 ANQGSEA. This CDR3 is built from 11 residues. V gave up 1 base and J gave up 7 bases, with 7 bases separating them. CDR3 sequence (DNA): TGCAGCGTTGAAGCCACATGTGGCTACACCTTC. As protein: CSVEATCGYTF.

The rearrangement uses TRBV9 and TRBJ2-3, with D perhaps matching TRBD2 (6 bases). Trimming cost V 0 bases and J 2 bases, with 10 bases left between them. Germline CDR1 and CDR2: SGDLS and YYNGEE. The CDR3 is 15 residues long. CDR3 nucleotides: TGTGCCAGCAGCGTAGTAGCGGCCTCCACAGATACGCAGTATTTT. It yields the protein CASSVVAASTDTQYF.

Of note for this clonotype: A much more abundant neighbour one base away suggests this may be a read error. The CDR3 sequence: CASSSNRGVEQYF. The CDR3 DNA sequence: TGTGCCAGCAGTTCCAACCGCGGAGTCGAGCAGTACTTC. This rearrangement joins TRBV6-5 to TRBJ2-5; no definite D call. Matching the DNA end better, TRBJ2-7 makes the J call doubtful. This CDR3 is built from 13 residues. In germline, CDR1 is MNHEY, CDR2 SVGAGI.

The rearrangement joins TRBV12-3 or TRBV12-4 to TRBJ2-3; D is uncertain. The CDR3 totals 17 residues. Trimming shortened V by 5 bases and J by 0 bases, and 18 bases separated the two germline ends. The CDR3 is CASSTPSGRFSTDTQYF. In DNA form, the CDR3 reads TGTGCCAGCAGTACGCCTTCAGGCAGGTTCAGCACAGATACGCAGTATTTT.

This clonotype was found a few times. The gene calls are TRBV3-1 and TRBJ1-6; a weak D match, TRBD1 (6 bases). CDR3 length: 17 residues. The germline gives CDR1 LGHDT, CDR2 YNNKEL (reference sequence). With 0 bases removed from V and 7 bases from J, the gap between germline ends came to 16 bases. DNA of the CDR3: TGTGCCAGCAGCCAAGATCAGGGGTTAAAGGGAAATTCACCCCTCCACTTT. The encoded protein is CASSQDQGLKGNSPLHF.